This T cell receptor beta chain stems from a study of CD8 T cells in ankylosing spondylitis. Each CDR3 protein gets one entry after TCRdb re-called the 5' RACE reads with MiXCR. The sample consists of some 300,000 distinct CDR3 sequences, around 20% of them appearing once. Turning to this clonotype: Its target is unknown.

There are 13 residues in the CDR3. Germline CDR1 reads SGHTA; CDR2 reads FQGNSA. Trimming left V 2 bases short and J 3 bases short, with 7 bases between. Overall study results and limits: Prior work had noted some motif variants in reactive arthritis blood and synovial fluid.

The chain couples TRBV7-2 to TRBJ1-1; D is ambiguous. This TCR was recovered from a female donor with ankylosing spondylitis or in good health (not recorded which). The sequenced material came from blood, either unsorted or a sorted T cell fraction (not recorded which). CDR3 nucleotides: TGTGCCAGCAGCTTAAATAGGGACACTGAAGCTTTCTTT. It codes for CASSLNRDTEAFF.